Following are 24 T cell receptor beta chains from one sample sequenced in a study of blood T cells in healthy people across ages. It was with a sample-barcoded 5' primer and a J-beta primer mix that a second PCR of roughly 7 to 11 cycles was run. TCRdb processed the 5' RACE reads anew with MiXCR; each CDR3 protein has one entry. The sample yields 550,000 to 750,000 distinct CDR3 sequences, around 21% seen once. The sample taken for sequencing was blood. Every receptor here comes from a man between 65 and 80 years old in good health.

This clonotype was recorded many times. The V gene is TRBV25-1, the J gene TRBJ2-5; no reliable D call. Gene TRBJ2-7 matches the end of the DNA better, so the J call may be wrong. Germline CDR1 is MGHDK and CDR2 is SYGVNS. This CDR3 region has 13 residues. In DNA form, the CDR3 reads TGTGCCAGCAGTGATCCTCGGGTGGGCGAGCAGTACTTC. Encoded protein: CASSDPRVGEQYF.

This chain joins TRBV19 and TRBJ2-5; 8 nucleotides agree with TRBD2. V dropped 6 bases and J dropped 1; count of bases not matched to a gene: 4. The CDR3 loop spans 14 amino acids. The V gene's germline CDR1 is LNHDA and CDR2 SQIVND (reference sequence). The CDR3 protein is CASSAGGLQETQYF. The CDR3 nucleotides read TGTGCCAGTAGCGCGGGAGGCCTCCAAGAGACCCAGTACTTC. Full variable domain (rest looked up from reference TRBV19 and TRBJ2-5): DGGITQSPKYLFRKEGQNVTLSCEQNLNHDAMYWYRQDPGQGLRLIYYSQIVNDFQKGDIAEGYSVSREKKESFPLTVTSAQKNPTAFYLCASSAGGLQETQYFGPGTRLLVL.

CDR3 sequence: CASSPTGLLDTQYF. In nucleotides, the CDR3 is TGTGCCAGCTCACCTACAGGGTTGCTGGATACGCAGTATTTT. The chain has TRBV18 and TRBJ2-3; maybe TRBD1 (6 bases). Between the trimmed V and J ends, which lost 3 bases and 6 bases, there was a span of 13 bases. The CDR3 spans 14 residues. Germline V gene data show CDR1 as KGHSH and CDR2 as LQKENI.

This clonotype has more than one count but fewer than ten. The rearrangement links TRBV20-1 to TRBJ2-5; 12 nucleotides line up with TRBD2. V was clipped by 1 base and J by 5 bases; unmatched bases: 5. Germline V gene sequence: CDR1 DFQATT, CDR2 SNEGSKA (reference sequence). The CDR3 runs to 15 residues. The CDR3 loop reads CSARVASGRVETQYF. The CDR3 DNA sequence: TGCAGTGCTAGAGTCGCTAGCGGGAGGGTGGAGACCCAGTACTTC.

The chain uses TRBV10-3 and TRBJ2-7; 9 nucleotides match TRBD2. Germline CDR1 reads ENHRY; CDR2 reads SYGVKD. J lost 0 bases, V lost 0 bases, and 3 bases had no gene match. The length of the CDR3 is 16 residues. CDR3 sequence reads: CAISESLAGSSYEQYF. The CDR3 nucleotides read TGTGCCATCAGTGAGTCTCTAGCGGGAAGCTCCTACGAGCAGTACTTC.

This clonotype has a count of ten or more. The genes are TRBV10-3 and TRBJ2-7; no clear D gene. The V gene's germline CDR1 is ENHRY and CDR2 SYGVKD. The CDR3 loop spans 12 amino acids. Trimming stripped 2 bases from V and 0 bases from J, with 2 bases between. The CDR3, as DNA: TGTGCCATCAGTGAGGACTCCTACGAGCAGTACTTC. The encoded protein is CAISEDSYEQYF.

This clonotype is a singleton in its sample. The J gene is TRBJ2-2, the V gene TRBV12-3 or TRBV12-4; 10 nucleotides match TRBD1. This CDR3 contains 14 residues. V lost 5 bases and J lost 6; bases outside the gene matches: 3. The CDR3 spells CASSRDRGPGELFF. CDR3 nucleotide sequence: TGTGCCAGCAGTCGGGACAGGGGACCCGGGGAGCTGTTTTTT.

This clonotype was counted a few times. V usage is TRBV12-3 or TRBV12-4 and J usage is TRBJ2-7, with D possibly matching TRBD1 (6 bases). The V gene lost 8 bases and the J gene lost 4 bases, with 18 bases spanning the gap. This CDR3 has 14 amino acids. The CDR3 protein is CASRDTASQYEQYF. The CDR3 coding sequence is TGTGCCAGCCGGGACACGGCCTCCCAATACGAGCAGTACTTC.

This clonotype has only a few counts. CDR3 loop: CASSDGQVQGNTIYF. The CDR3 nucleotides are TGTGCCAGCAGTGACGGACAGGTCCAGGGAAACACCATATATTTT. The rearrangement links TRBV25-1 to TRBJ1-3, with TRBD1 matching 7 bases. V lost 3 bases, J lost 4 bases, and 6 bases stayed unmatched. The CDR3 loop spans 15 amino acids. Germline V gene lookup returns CDR1 MGHDK and CDR2 SYGVNS.

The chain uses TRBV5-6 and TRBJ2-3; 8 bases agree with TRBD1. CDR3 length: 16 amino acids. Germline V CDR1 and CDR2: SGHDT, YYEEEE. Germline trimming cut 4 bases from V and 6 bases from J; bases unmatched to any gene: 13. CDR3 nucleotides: TGTGCCAGCAGCGGGCCTGGACAGGGTATAACGGATACGCAGTATTTT. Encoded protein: CASSGPGQGITDTQYF.

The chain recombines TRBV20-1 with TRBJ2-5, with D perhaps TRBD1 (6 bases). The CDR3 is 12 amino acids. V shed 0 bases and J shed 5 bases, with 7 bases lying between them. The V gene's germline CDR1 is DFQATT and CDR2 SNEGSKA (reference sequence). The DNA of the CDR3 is TGCAGTGCTAGAGATGACAGGGAGACCCAGTACTTC. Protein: CSARDDRETQYF.

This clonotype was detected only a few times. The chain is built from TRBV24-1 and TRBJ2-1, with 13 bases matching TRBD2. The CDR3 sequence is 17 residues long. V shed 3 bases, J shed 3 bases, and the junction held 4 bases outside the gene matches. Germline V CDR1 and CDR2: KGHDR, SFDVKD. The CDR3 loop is CATSDRGTSGNYNEQFF. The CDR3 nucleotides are TGTGCCACCAGTGATAGAGGGACTAGCGGGAACTACAATGAGCAGTTCTTC.

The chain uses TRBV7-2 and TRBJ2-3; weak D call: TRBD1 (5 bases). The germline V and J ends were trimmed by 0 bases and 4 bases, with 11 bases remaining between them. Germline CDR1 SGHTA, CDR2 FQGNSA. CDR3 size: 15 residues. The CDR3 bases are TGTGCCAGCAGCTTAGCGCTCCAGGGTTCAGATACGCAGTATTTT. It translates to CASSLALQGSDTQYF.

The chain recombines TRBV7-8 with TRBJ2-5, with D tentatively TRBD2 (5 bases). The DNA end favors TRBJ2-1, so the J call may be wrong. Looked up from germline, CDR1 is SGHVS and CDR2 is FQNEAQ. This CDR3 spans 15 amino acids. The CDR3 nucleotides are TGTGCCAGCAGCTTAGAGGGAGCTAGCAGCCTTGAGCAGTTCTTC. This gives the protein CASSLEGASSLEQFF.

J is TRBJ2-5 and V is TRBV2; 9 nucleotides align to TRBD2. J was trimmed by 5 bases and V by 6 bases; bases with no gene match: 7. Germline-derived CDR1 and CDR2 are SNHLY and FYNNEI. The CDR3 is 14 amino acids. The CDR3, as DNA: TGTGCCAGCAGCCTCTTGCGGGAGGGGGAGACCCAGTACTTC. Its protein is CASSLLREGETQYF.

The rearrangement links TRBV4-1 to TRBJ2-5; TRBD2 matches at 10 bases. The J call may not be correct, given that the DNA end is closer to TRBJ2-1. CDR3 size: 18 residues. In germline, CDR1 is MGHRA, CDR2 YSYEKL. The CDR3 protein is CASASGASGSLIWNEQFF. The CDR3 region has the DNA TGCGCCAGCGCCTCCGGGGCTAGCGGGAGTTTAATTTGGAATGAGCAGTTCTTC.

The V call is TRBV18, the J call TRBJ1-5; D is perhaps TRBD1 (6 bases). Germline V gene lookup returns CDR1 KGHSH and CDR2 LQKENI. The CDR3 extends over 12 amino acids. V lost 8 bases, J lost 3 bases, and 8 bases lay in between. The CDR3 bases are TGTGCCAGCCGGGACAACAATCAGCCCCAGCATTTT. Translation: CASRDNNQPQHF. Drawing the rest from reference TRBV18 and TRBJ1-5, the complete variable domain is NAGVMQNPRHLVRRRGQEARLRCSPMKGHSHVYWYRQLPEEGLKFMVYLQKENIIDESGMPKERFSAEFPKEGPSILRIQQVVRGDSAAYFCASRDNNQPQHFGDGTRLSIL.

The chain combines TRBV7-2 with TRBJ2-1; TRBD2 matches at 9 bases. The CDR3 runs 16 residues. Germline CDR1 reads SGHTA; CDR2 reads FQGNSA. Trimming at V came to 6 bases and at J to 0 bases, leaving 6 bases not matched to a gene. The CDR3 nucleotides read TGTGCCAGCAGATCCAATAGCGGGAGCTCCTACAATGAGCAGTTCTTC. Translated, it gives CASRSNSGSSYNEQFF.

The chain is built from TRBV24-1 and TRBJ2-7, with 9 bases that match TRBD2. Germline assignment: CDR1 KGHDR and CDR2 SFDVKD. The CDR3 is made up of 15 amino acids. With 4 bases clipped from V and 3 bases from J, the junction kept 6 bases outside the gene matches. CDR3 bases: TGTGCCACCAGTGACTGGACTAGCGAGAACTACGAGCAGTACTTC. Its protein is CATSDWTSENYEQYF.

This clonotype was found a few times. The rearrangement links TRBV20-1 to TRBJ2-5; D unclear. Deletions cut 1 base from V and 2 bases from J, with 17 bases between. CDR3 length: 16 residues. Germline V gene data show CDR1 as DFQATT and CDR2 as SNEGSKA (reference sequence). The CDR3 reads CSARATQTGYQETQYF. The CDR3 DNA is TGCAGTGCTAGAGCTACACAAACCGGTTATCAAGAGACCCAGTACTTC.

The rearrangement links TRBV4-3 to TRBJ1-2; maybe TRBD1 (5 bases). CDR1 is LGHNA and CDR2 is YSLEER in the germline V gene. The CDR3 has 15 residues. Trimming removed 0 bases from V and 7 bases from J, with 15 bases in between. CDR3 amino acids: CASSQDLGDDGGYTF. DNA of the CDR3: TGCGCCAGCAGCCAAGATTTAGGGGATGACGGTGGCTACACCTTC.

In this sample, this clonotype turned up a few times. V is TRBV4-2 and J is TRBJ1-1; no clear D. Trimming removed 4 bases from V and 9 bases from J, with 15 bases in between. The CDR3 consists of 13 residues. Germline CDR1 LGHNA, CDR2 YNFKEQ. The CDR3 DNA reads TGTGCCAGCAGCCCCCCGGAGCCTTCTCAAGCTTTCTTT. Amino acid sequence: CASSPPEPSQAFF.

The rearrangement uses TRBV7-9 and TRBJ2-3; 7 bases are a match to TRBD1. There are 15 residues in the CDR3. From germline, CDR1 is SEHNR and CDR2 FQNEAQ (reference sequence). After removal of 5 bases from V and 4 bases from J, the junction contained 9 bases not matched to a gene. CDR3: CASSAGTGVPDTQYF. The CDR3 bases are TGTGCCAGCAGCGCCGGCACAGGGGTACCAGATACGCAGTATTTT.

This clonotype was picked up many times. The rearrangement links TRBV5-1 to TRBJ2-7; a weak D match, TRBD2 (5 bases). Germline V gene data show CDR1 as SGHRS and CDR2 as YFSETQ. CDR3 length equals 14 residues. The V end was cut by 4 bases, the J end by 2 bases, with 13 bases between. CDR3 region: CASSLRGSPYEQYF. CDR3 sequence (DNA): TGCGCCAGCAGCCTCCGGGGTAGTCCCTACGAGCAGTACTTC.